Listed below are T cell receptor beta chains from one sample, sequenced in a study of blood T cells in healthy people across ages. From the 5' RACE reads, TCRdb called clonotypes with MiXCR, one entry per CDR3 protein. The sample includes hundreds of thousands of distinct CDR3 sequences, about 30% of them seen just once. The sample consisted of blood. The origin of the receptors is a woman of 80 years or more in good health. Each CDR3 is given with its conserved first and last residue. A D gene is named only where the DNA matches it firmly. The listing skips clone size in some rows; elsewhere it reads once, few, many or a size class.

D: NA; V: TRBV6-1; J: TRBJ1-6; size: many; CDR3: CASSAGPYNSPLHF; DNA: TGTGCCAGCAGTGCCGGGCCATATAATTCACCCCTCCACTTT
D: TRBD2; V: TRBV19; J: TRBJ2-1; size: few; CDR3: CASSPLGLAGGSEQFF; DNA: TGTGCCAGTAGTCCGCTTGGACTAGCGGGGGGGTCTGAGCAGTTCTTC
D: NA; V: TRBV5-6; J: TRBJ1-6; size: many; CDR3: CASDEGPGNSPLHF; DNA: TGTGCCAGCGATGAAGGGCCGGGGAATTCACCCCTCCACTTT
D: NA; V: TRBV12-5; J: TRBJ1-1; size: few; CDR3: CASGGTGTVRTEAFF; DNA: TGTGCTAGTGGTGGAACAGGGACGGTGAGGACTGAAGCTTTCTTT
D: TRBD1; V: TRBV29-1; J: TRBJ2-5; size: NA; CDR3: CSVRRDREETQYF; DNA: TGCAGCGTTCGCCGGGACAGAGAAGAGACCCAGTACTTC
D: NA; V: TRBV12-3/TRBV12-4; J: TRBJ1-2; size: few; CDR3: CASREAPDDYGYTF; DNA: TGTGCCAGCAGAGAAGCCCCGGACGACTATGGCTACACCTTC
D: TRBD1; V: TRBV30; J: TRBJ2-5; size: many; CDR3: CAWSVPATGLGTQYF; DNA: TGTGCCTGGAGTGTACCCGCGACAGGGCTTGGGACCCAGTACTTC
D: NA; V: TRBV12-3/TRBV12-4; J: TRBJ1-1; size: many; CDR3: CASSRGTPNTEAFF; DNA: TGTGCCAGCAGTCGCGGGACCCCGAACACTGAAGCTTTCTTT
D: NA; V: TRBV4-1; J: TRBJ1-2; size: many; CDR3: CASSRRQENGYTF; DNA: TGCGCCAGCAGCCGGCGACAGGAAAACGGCTACACCTTC
D: NA; V: TRBV7-8; J: TRBJ2-5; size: many; CDR3: CASSLAFIETQYF; DNA: TGTGCCAGCAGCTTAGCGTTTATAGAGACCCAGTACTTC
D: TRBD1; V: TRBV30; J: TRBJ1-2; size: NA; CDR3: CACRTGPGGYTF; DNA: TGTGCCTGTAGGACAGGCCCGGGAGGCTACACCTTC
D: TRBD2; V: TRBV12-3/TRBV12-4; J: TRBJ2-3; size: NA; CDR3: CASSVAKTSGSDTQYF; DNA: TGTGCCAGCAGTGTTGCGAAGACTAGCGGTTCAGATACGCAGTATTTT
D: NA; V: TRBV13; J: TRBJ2-7; size: NA; CDR3: CASSLQQPYEQYF; DNA: TGTGCCAGCAGCTTGCAACAGCCCTACGAGCAGTACTTC
D: NA; V: TRBV7-8; J: TRBJ2-7; size: few; CDR3: CASSQSARPHYEQYF; DNA: TGTGCCAGCAGCCAATCCGCCAGGCCCCACTACGAGCAGTACTTC
D: NA; V: TRBV10-3; J: TRBJ1-5; size: many; CDR3: CAISGGGPQHF; DNA: TGTGCCATCAGTGGGGGGGGCCCCCAGCATTTT
D: NA; V: TRBV5-1; J: TRBJ2-7; size: NA; CDR3: CASSVELNCEQYF; DNA: TGCGCCAGCTCGGTAGAGCTCAACTGCGAGCAGTACTTC
D: TRBD2; V: TRBV20-1; J: TRBJ2-7; size: many; CDR3: CSARDSGGASYEQYF; DNA: TGCAGTGCTAGAGATAGCGGGGGGGCCTCCTACGAGCAGTACTTC
D: NA; V: TRBV5-1; J: TRBJ1-2; size: many; CDR3: CASSLRGEGYTF; DNA: TGCGCCAGCAGCTTACGAGGGGAGGGCTACACCTTC
D: TRBD1; V: TRBV24-1; J: TRBJ2-1; size: NA; CDR3: CATSDSRQGDGSNEQFF; DNA: TGTGCCACCAGTGATAGCAGACAGGGGGATGGATCAAATGAGCAGTTCTTC
D: NA; V: TRBV12-3/TRBV12-4; J: TRBJ1-1; size: few; CDR3: CASTQDSLNTEAFF; DNA: TGTGCCAGCACCCAAGACAGCTTGAACACTGAAGCTTTCTTT
D: NA; V: TRBV4-2; J: TRBJ2-3; size: many; CDR3: CASSQEGGGTTDTQYF; DNA: TGTGCCAGCAGCCAGGAGGGTGGAGGGACCACAGATACGCAGTATTTT
D: NA; V: TRBV6-5; J: TRBJ2-7; size: many; CDR3: CASSYSNRGSGYEQYF; DNA: TGTGCCAGCAGTTACTCGAATCGGGGATCGGGCTACGAGCAGTACTTC
D: NA; V: TRBV5-4; J: TRBJ2-7; size: many; CDR3: CASSLLDTYEQYF; DNA: TGTGCCAGCAGCTTACTAGACACTTACGAGCAGTACTTC
D: NA; V: TRBV20-1; J: TRBJ1-4; size: many; CDR3: CSARDFKATNEKLFF; DNA: TGCAGTGCTAGAGATTTCAAGGCAACTAATGAAAAACTGTTTTTT
D: NA; V: TRBV19; J: TRBJ1-1; size: few; CDR3: CASSIDAGAEAFF; DNA: TGTGCCAGTAGTATAGACGCAGGGGCTGAAGCTTTCTTT
D: NA; V: TRBV6-1; J: TRBJ2-2; size: few; CDR3: CASSVGGGELFF; DNA: TGTGCCAGCAGCGTTGGGGGCGGGGAGCTGTTTTTT
D: NA; V: TRBV28; J: TRBJ1-5; size: many; CDR3: CASSSLGKGSNQPQHF; DNA: TGTGCCAGCAGTTCCCTGGGCAAAGGGAGCAATCAGCCCCAGCATTTT
D: TRBD1; V: TRBV29-1; J: TRBJ2-7; size: many; CDR3: CSAGGRGLDEQYF; DNA: TGCAGCGCCGGGGGCAGGGGGCTCGACGAGCAGTACTTC
D: NA; V: TRBV27; J: TRBJ2-3; size: NA; CDR3: CASSLAGGDSDTQYF; DNA: TGTGCCAGCAGTTTAGCAGGGGGGGACTCAGATACGCAGTATTTT
D: NA; V: TRBV3-1; J: TRBJ1-2; size: many; CDR3: CASRQGPGGYTF; DNA: TGTGCCAGCAGGCAGGGGCCGGGCGGCTACACCTTC
D: NA; V: TRBV5-1; J: TRBJ2-6; size: many; CDR3: CASSQGDGANVLTF; DNA: TGCGCCAGCAGTCAGGGAGATGGGGCCAACGTCCTGACTTTC
D: TRBD2; V: TRBV20-1; J: TRBJ2-5; size: few; CDR3: CSAGTSGGALETQYF; DNA: TGCAGTGCTGGGACTAGCGGGGGGGCCCTAGAGACCCAGTACTTC
D: TRBD1; V: TRBV10-3; J: TRBJ2-5; size: few; CDR3: CAIRRGNGTQYF; DNA: TGTGCCATCCGCAGGGGGAATGGGACCCAGTACTTC
D: TRBD2; V: TRBV5-1; J: TRBJ2-7; size: NA; CDR3: CASRATSGGPSYEQYF; DNA: TGCGCCAGCAGAGCGACTAGCGGGGGGCCGTCCTACGAGCAGTACTTC
D: TRBD1; V: TRBV20-1; J: TRBJ2-7; size: many; CDR3: CSARDQDRGLYEQYF; DNA: TGCAGTGCTAGAGACCAGGACAGGGGCCTCTACGAGCAGTACTTC
D: NA; V: TRBV12-5; J: TRBJ2-1; size: NA; CDR3: CASASTGSSEQFF; DNA: TGTGCTAGTGCCAGTACAGGGAGCAGTGAGCAGTTCTTC
D: NA; V: TRBV15; J: TRBJ1-5; size: few; CDR3: CATSGQGSNQPQHF; DNA: TGTGCCACCTCGGGCCAGGGGAGCAATCAGCCCCAGCATTTT
D: TRBD1; V: TRBV12-3/TRBV12-4; J: TRBJ2-5; size: many; CDR3: CASSPRQGRTQYF; DNA: TGTGCCAGCAGTCCCCGACAGGGACGGACCCAGTACTTC
D: TRBD1; V: TRBV7-3; J: TRBJ2-6; size: NA; CDR3: CATSLQGSGILTF; DNA: TGTGCCACCAGCTTACAGGGGTCGGGCATCCTGACTTTC
D: NA; V: TRBV5-1; J: TRBJ2-6; size: many; CDR3: CASSSNAGANVLTF; DNA: TGCGCCAGCAGCTCCAACGCTGGGGCCAACGTCCTGACTTTC
D: NA; V: TRBV18; J: TRBJ2-7; size: NA; CDR3: CASSPTTGSYTYEQYF; DNA: TGTGCCAGCTCCCCCACGACGGGGTCATACACCTACGAGCAGTACTTC
D: NA; V: TRBV5-1; J: TRBJ2-7; size: many; CDR3: CASSLSGLTYEQYF; DNA: TGCGCCAGCAGCTTGTCCGGACTGACCTACGAGCAGTACTTC
D: NA; V: TRBV12-3/TRBV12-4; J: TRBJ1-4; size: NA; CDR3: CASSPRGRINEKLFF; DNA: TGTGCCAGCAGCCCGCGGGGGCGAATTAATGAAAAACTGTTTTTT